Presented here are 18 T cell receptor beta chains from one specimen sequenced in a study of T cells in Graves' hyperthyroidism and ophthalmopathy. RNA transcripts gave rise to amplified TCR beta CDR3 regions. The HTBI set primed first-round TCR CDR3 RT-PCR. TCRdb fed the multiplex PCR reads into MiXCR, producing one record per CDR3 protein. The table shows approximately 500,000 distinct CDR3 sequences, with under 60% occurring only once. Sequencing was done on a sample of peripheral blood or thyroid tissue (not recorded which). Receptors were obtained from a woman between 18 and 30 years old with Graves' hyperthyroidism.

This clonotype has only a few counts. This rearrangement joins TRBV7-9 to TRBJ2-1; TRBD2 aligns across 9 bases. CDR1 is SEHNR and CDR2 is FQNEAQ in the germline V gene (reference sequence). Losses at the gene ends were 11 bases for V and 6 bases for J; bases not matched to a gene: 5. CDR3 length equals 12 residues. The chain's CDR3 is CAASGRFNEQFF. The CDR3 nucleotides read TGTGCCGCCAGCGGGAGGTTCAATGAGCAGTTCTTC.

A word on this clonotype: The CDR3 does not close with the conserved phenylalanine or tryptophan, likely indicating a read error. The DNA is left out, because the CDR3 cannot be placed on it with certainty; the CDR3 is given as TCRdb lists it. CDR3 protein: CATSRNVLSS. The chain combines TRBV15 with TRBJ2-6. With termini counted, the CDR3 has 10 amino acids. Germline values: CDR1 LNHNV, CDR2 YYDKDF (reference sequence).

With respect to this clonotype: This may stem from a read error, because a much larger clone lies one nucleotide away. The gene calls are TRBV3-1 and TRBJ2-7, with 7 bases aligning to TRBD2. Germline assignment: CDR1 LGHDT and CDR2 YNNKEL (reference sequence). The CDR3 consists of 14 residues. CDR3 sequence (DNA): TGTGCCCGCAGCCGGACTAGTATCTCCTACGAGCAGTACTTC. It yields the protein CARSRTSISYEQYF.

The chain uses TRBV25-1 and TRBJ1-2; D remains ambiguous. V was shortened by 8 bases and J by 4 bases, with 11 bases between the two germline ends. Germline assignment: CDR1 MGHDK and CDR2 SYGVNS. CDR3 size: 12 residues. CDR3 region: CASVPRGYGYTF. CDR3 nucleotide sequence: TGTGCCAGCGTTCCCAGAGGCTATGGCTACACCTTC.

The V call is TRBV29-1, the J call TRBJ1-1, with D maybe TRBD1 (5 bases). The germline gives CDR1 SQVTM, CDR2 ANQGSEA. The CDR3 is 12 amino acids. The CDR3: CSLDGQNTEAFF. The CDR3 DNA follows: TGCAGTCTAGACGGACAGAACACTGAAGCTTTCTTT.

In its sample, this clonotype was seen once. A much larger clonotype is one base distant, so this may be a read error. This sequence joins TRBV25-1 and TRBJ2-1; tentatively, D is TRBD2 (6 bases). Per the germline V gene, CDR1 is MGHDK and CDR2 is SYGVNS. This CDR3 has 15 residues. The germline V and J ends were trimmed by 1 base and 3 bases, with 10 bases remaining between them. CDR3: CASSEWRVIYNEQFF. Here the CDR3 DNA reads TGTGCCAGCAGTGAATGGAGGGTGATCTACAATGAGCAGTTCTTC.

This clonotype occurred many times. The CDR3 region is CAISEFGQNYGYTF. The CDR3 nucleotides are TGTGCCATCAGTGAATTCGGACAGAACTATGGCTACACCTTC. The V gene is TRBV10-3, the J gene TRBJ1-2; D possibly corresponds to TRBD1 (6 bases). This CDR3 is built from 14 residues. V was trimmed by 3 bases and J by 2 bases, leaving 10 bases between them. Germline lookup yields CDR1 ENHRY and CDR2 SYGVKD.

This clonotype showed up many times. The chain recombines TRBV7-2 with TRBJ2-7, with TRBD1 as a possible D gene (8 bases). Trimming took 5 bases from V and 3 from J, leaving 14 bases between them. Germline CDR1 SGHTA, CDR2 FQGNSA. The CDR3 contains 14 residues. This chain's CDR3 is CASSKTGGDYEQYF. In nucleotides, the CDR3 is TGTGCCAGCAGCAAAACAGGGGGGGACTACGAGCAGTACTTC.

Ten or more counts support this clonotype. The chain combines TRBV11-2 with TRBJ2-7; TRBD2 matches 10 bases. The germline CDR1 and CDR2 sequences are SGHAT and FQNNGV. V shed 4 bases, J shed 2 bases, and the junction held 5 bases outside the gene matches. This CDR3 contains 15 residues. The DNA for the CDR3 is TGTGCCAGCAGCTCTTGGACTAGCGGTGCCTACGAGCAGTACTTC. Encoded protein: CASSSWTSGAYEQYF.

This clonotype was seen more than once but under ten times. V and J are TRBV15 and TRBJ2-3, with unresolved D. CDR3 size: 16 residues. Trimming cost V 0 bases and J 2 bases, with 12 bases left between them. Germline V gene data show CDR1 as LNHNV and CDR2 as YYDKDF (reference sequence). Here the CDR3 DNA reads TGTGCCACCAGCAGAGATTTACGCAGAAACACAGATACGCAGTATTTT. This gives the protein CATSRDLRRNTDTQYF.

The chain employs TRBV20-1 and TRBJ1-1, with 9 nucleotides matching TRBD1. Losses at the gene ends were 3 bases for V and 8 bases for J; bases not matched to a gene: 7. This CDR3 contains 13 residues. The germline gives CDR1 DFQATT, CDR2 SNEGSKA (reference sequence). The CDR3 nucleotides are TGCAGTGCTAGGGCGACAGGGGGACCCGAAGCTTTCTTT. This gives the protein CSARATGGPEAFF.

This clonotype was counted many times. CDR3 in amino acids: CASSFPPRETQYF. DNA for the CDR3: TGTGCCAGCAGCTTCCCCCCGCGAGAGACCCAGTACTTC. The chain recombines TRBV7-9 with TRBJ2-5; unclear D gene. In germline, CDR1 is SEHNR, CDR2 FQNEAQ (reference sequence). The CDR3 length is 13 residues. Trimming pared 3 bases from V and 4 bases from J, leaving 9 bases between.

A note on this clonotype: At one of its ends the junction is not consistent with the germline gene, which may arise from a read error. J is TRBJ2-5 and V is TRBV10-3; 8 nucleotides match TRBD1. The germline V gene has CDR1 ENHRY and CDR2 SYGVKD. The CDR3 is made up of 12 amino acids. CDR3 residues: CASSFGQGTQYF. The CDR3 DNA sequence: TGTGCCAGCAGTTTCGGACAGGGGACCCAGTACTTC.

The chain uses TRBV7-8 and TRBJ1-6; TRBD1 matches at 9 bases. CDR1 and CDR2 from the germline V gene are SGHVS and FQNEAQ. The CDR3 runs 15 residues. V was clipped by 3 bases and J by 7 bases; unmatched bases: 4. The CDR3 DNA reads TGTGCCAGCAGCTTGGGGACAGGGAAAAATTCACCCCTCCACTTT. Translating it yields CASSLGTGKNSPLHF.

This clonotype occurred many times. The V gene is TRBV5-1, the J gene TRBJ1-1; tentative D call: TRBD1 (5 bases). Germline lookup yields CDR1 SGHRS and CDR2 YFSETQ. The CDR3 contains 15 residues. The V and J ends lost 4 bases and 0 bases respectively, with 13 bases between them. The CDR3 protein is CASSPYRPMNTEAFF. In DNA, the CDR3 is TGCGCCAGCAGCCCCTACAGGCCCATGAACACTGAAGCTTTCTTT.

This chain links TRBV10-2 with TRBJ2-2, with 13 nucleotides matching TRBD2. The germline gives CDR1 WSHSY, CDR2 SAAADI. The CDR3 totals 16 residues. Trimming took 7 bases from V and 4 from J; bases not matched to a gene: 6. CDR3 nucleotides: TGCGCCAGCACTCAGGGACTAGCGGGGCTCACCGGGGAGCTGTTTTTT. This translates into CASTQGLAGLTGELFF.

Comment on this clonotype: At one of its ends the junction is not consistent with the germline gene, which may arise from a read error. The chain combines TRBV7-8 with TRBJ2-2, with TRBD2 identical over 7 bases. Per the germline V gene, CDR1 is SGHVS and CDR2 is FQNEAQ. This CDR3 has 20 residues. The CDR3 DNA is TGTGCCTGCAGCTCTTACCTCCCCACTAGAGCGGGAACGAACACCGGGGGGCTGTTTTTT. It yields the protein CACSSYLPTRAGTNTGGLFF.

Turning to this clonotype: This could be a read error, since a much larger clone is one nucleotide away. The chain carries TRBV2 and TRBJ1-4; the D gene is possibly TRBD1 (6 bases). The V end was cut by 5 bases, the J end by 4 bases, with 14 bases between. This CDR3 is built from 15 residues. From germline, CDR1 is SNHLY and CDR2 FYNNEI. CDR3: CASSRAGGLNEKLFF. CDR3 bases: TGTGCCAGCAGTAGAGCGGGGGGGCTTAATGAAAAACTGTTTTTT.